This T cell receptor (beta chain) comes out of a study of Ad26.COV2.S vaccination and SARS-CoV-2 variants. On the study more broadly: In the study, Ad26.COV2.S was injected intramuscularly once, or twice 56 days apart.

Treatment defined: some 19 received Ad26.COV2.S at low or high dose, single or two shots; about 5 received placebo; per-sample allocation not given. On day 63 after the first injection, vaccine and placebo recipients gave samples. Germline V CDR1 and CDR2: MNHEY, SVGAGI. J gave up 4 bases and V 5 bases, and 8 bases lay outside the gene matches. The length of the CDR3 is 14 residues. TCRdb's copy holds only in-frame clones and misses some; the assay was immunoSEQ multiplex PCR. The data contain some 350,000 clones, approximately 84% of them singletons. Sample: peripheral blood, taken in a trial of Ad26.COV2.S vaccine versus placebo. The TCR sequence derives from a person aged 18-65 years who received the Ad26.COV2.S COVID-19 vaccine or a placebo. The chain has TRBV6-5 and TRBJ2-7, with 7 bases fitting TRBD1. DNA of the CDR3: TGTGCCAGCAGTCCGACAGGGCTTCCGTACGAGCAGTACTTC. It encodes CASSPTGLPYEQYF.